This T cell receptor beta chain was observed in a study of technical replicates of blood from a few donors. V gave up 10 bases and J gave up 2 bases, with 13 bases separating them. Germline CDR1 is MNHNS and CDR2 is SASEGT. The CDR3 is 13 amino acids. The repertoire was sequenced with immunoSEQ multiplex PCR; TCRdb's copy has only in-frame clones and lacks some. The sample has around 53,000 clones; more than 70% are singletons. V and J are TRBV6-1 and TRBJ2-3; tentatively, D is TRBD1 (5 bases). Specimen: PBMCs. This sequence originates from a human donor in good health. Some clones in this sample may be carry-over from other donors' samples. CDR3 loop: CATTDDTTDTQYF. CDR3 DNA sequence: TGTGCCACGACAGACGATACCACAGATACGCAGTATTTT.